The 13 T cell receptor beta chains listed next were all sequenced from one sample in a study of precursors of human CD4 cytotoxic T cells. TCRdb fed the reads into MiXCR, producing one record per CDR3 protein. The table records around 390 distinct CDR3 sequences, around a fifth of them present only once. Sorted CD4+ central memory, effector memory, IL-7R-high TEMRA and IL-7R-negative TEMRA cells underwent bulk UMI sequencing. Material for sequencing was memory CD4+ T cells from blood (PBMCs). These receptors all come from a human donor in good health.

This clonotype counts as large. The chain combines TRBV5-1 with TRBJ2-5, with D uncertain. The CDR3 covers 13 residues. Germline-derived CDR1 and CDR2 are SGHRS and YFSETQ. Trimming pared 3 bases from V and 4 bases from J, leaving 10 bases between. The DNA of the CDR3 is TGCGCCAGCAGCTCAGGTCACGGAGAGACCCAGTACTTC. Protein: CASSSGHGETQYF.

This clonotype ranks as large. This CDR3 is CASSLRNGELFF. CDR3 DNA: TGTGCCAGCAGCTTGAGGAACGGGGAGCTGTTTTTT. The J gene is TRBJ2-2, the V gene TRBV7-3; D not certain. CDR1 is SGHTA, CDR2 FQGTGA, per germline. The CDR3 totals 12 residues. Between the trimmed V and J ends, which lost 3 bases and 7 bases, there was a span of 6 bases. The full variable domain, completed using reference TRBV7-3 and TRBJ2-2, is GAGVSQTPSNKVTEKGKYVELRCDPISGHTALYWYRQSLGQGPEFLIYFQGTGAADDSGLPNDRFFAVRPEGSVSTLKIQRTERGDSAVYLCASSLRNGELFFGEGSRLTVL.

By share of the sample, this clonotype is large (0.1 to 1%). CDR3 residues: CSVGTGNQPQHF. CDR3 DNA sequence: TGCAGCGTTGGGACAGGGAATCAGCCCCAGCATTTT. This chain links TRBV29-1 with TRBJ1-5; the match to TRBD1 covers 8 bases. This CDR3 has 12 amino acids. Germline values: CDR1 SQVTM, CDR2 ANQGSEA. V lost 4 bases, J lost 4 bases, and 0 bases stayed unmatched.

The chain recombines TRBV5-6 with TRBJ2-5; D is undetermined. Germline CDR1 reads SGHDT; CDR2 reads YYEEEE. The V gene lost 6 bases and the J gene lost 1 base, with 10 bases spanning the gap. The CDR3 runs to 13 residues. This CDR3 reads CASTPLGQETQYF. The CDR3 nucleotides read TGTGCCAGCACCCCGCTCGGCCAAGAGACCCAGTACTTC.

Within the sample, this clonotype is large. This chain uses TRBV10-3 with TRBJ2-1; D gene unclear. Trimming shortened V by 4 bases and J by 3 bases, and 7 bases separated the two germline ends. Germline CDR1 reads ENHRY; CDR2 reads SYGVKD. This CDR3 region has 13 residues. The DNA for the CDR3 is TGTGCCATCAGTGTTGAGCTCTACAATGAGCAGTTCTTC. This sequence encodes CAISVELYNEQFF.

This clonotype qualifies as large. The genes are TRBV12-3 or TRBV12-4 and TRBJ1-3, with a tentative D call TRBD1 (6 bases). The CDR3 spans 14 residues. Deletions cut 8 bases from V and 2 bases from J, with 13 bases between. The DNA of the CDR3 is TGTGCCAGCTCGCAACAGGGTACTGGAAACACCATATATTTT. Protein sequence: CASSQQGTGNTIYF.

In its sample, this clonotype is large (0.1 to 1%). The chain is built from TRBV7-9 and TRBJ2-1, with D possibly being TRBD2 (5 bases). The CDR3 sequence is 13 residues long. CDR1 is SEHNR and CDR2 is FQNEAQ in the germline V gene (reference sequence). Trimming took off 5 bases at V and 2 bases at J, with 7 bases between the two ends. The CDR3 spells CASSQLAYNEQFF. CDR3 in DNA: TGTGCCAGCAGCCAACTAGCCTACAATGAGCAGTTCTTC.

This clonotype is classed as large. The chain combines TRBV5-1 with TRBJ2-1; D might be TRBD2 (7 bases). V was trimmed by 4 bases and J by 8 bases, leaving 22 bases between them. The CDR3 extends over 16 amino acids. CDR1 and CDR2 (germline): SGHRS, YFSETQ. CDR3 loop: CASSEGGTPSYHEQFF. CDR3 DNA: TGCGCCAGCAGCGAGGGGGGGACTCCCAGTTACCATGAGCAGTTCTTC.

To note about this clonotype: This may be a read error, as it is one base from a much larger clone. The CDR3 is CASATKETQYF. CDR3 in DNA: TGTGCCAGCGCGACCAAAGAGACCCAGTACTTC. This sequence joins TRBV7-9 and TRBJ2-5; unclear D gene. V shed 8 bases and J shed 3 bases, with 7 bases lying between them. The CDR3 runs to 11 residues. Germline V gene data show CDR1 as SEHNR and CDR2 as FQNEAQ (reference sequence).

By share, this clonotype ranks as large. CDR3 nucleotide sequence: TGTGCCAGCAGGGAGGGGACAGGGAATAATGAAAAACTGTTTTTT. It translates to CASREGTGNNEKLFF. The J gene is TRBJ1-4, the V gene TRBV2; 9 bases are shared with TRBD1. Germline CDR1 is SNHLY and CDR2 is FYNNEI. The CDR3 is 15 residues long. With 6 bases clipped from V and 4 bases from J, the junction kept 6 bases outside the gene matches.

This clonotype is termed large. The chain couples TRBV10-3 to TRBJ1-6, with TRBD1 as a possible D gene (5 bases). Germline V gene data show CDR1 as ENHRY and CDR2 as SYGVKD. This CDR3 region has 15 residues. Trimming removed 3 bases from V and 5 bases from J, with 11 bases in between. The CDR3 reads CAISDPGRDNSPLHF. The CDR3, as DNA: TGTGCCATCAGTGATCCGGGACGGGATAATTCACCCCTCCACTTT.

Within the sample, this clonotype is large. J is TRBJ2-3 and V is TRBV12-3 or TRBV12-4, with 9 bases identical to TRBD2. With 3 bases clipped from V and 6 bases from J, the junction kept 10 bases outside the gene matches. This CDR3 comprises 16 residues. The CDR3 loop is CASSFLQLAGRDTQYF. Here the CDR3 DNA reads TGTGCCAGCAGTTTCCTTCAGCTAGCGGGAAGGGATACGCAGTATTTT.

In its sample, this clonotype is large. The V and J genes are TRBV10-3 and TRBJ2-2, with D unclear. CDR1 is ENHRY, CDR2 SYGVKD, per germline. The V end lost 3 bases, the J end lost 1 base, and 9 bases lay between the germline ends. The CDR3 has 15 amino acids. The CDR3 protein is CAISDLRQNTGELFF. DNA of the CDR3: TGTGCCATCAGTGATCTTCGCCAGAACACCGGGGAGCTGTTTTTT.